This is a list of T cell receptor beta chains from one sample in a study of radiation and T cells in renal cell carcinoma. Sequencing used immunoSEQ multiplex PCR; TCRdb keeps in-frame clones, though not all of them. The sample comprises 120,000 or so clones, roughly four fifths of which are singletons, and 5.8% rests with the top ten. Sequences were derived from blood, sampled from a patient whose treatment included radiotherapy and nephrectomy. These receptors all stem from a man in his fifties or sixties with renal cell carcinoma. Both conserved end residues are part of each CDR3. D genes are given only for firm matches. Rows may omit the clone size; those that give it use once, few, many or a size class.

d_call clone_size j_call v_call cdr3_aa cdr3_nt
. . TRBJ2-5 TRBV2 CASSYGEETQYF TGTGCCAGCAGTTACGGCGAAGAGACCCAGTACTTC
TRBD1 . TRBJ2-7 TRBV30 CAWSLGTATYEQYF TGTGCCTGGAGTCTTGGGACAGCCACCTACGAGCAGTACTTC
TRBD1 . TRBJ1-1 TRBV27 CASSLSRGTGGVSEAFF TGTGCCAGCAGTTTATCCCGGGGGACAGGGGGCGTATCTGAAGCTTTCTTT
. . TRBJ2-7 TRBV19 CASSTESGIDEQYF TGTGCCAGTAGTACCGAGTCGGGGATAGACGAGCAGTACTTC
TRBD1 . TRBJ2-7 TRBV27 CASSLLGQGRGSYEQYF TGTGCCAGCAGTCTCCTCGGACAGGGTAGGGGCTCCTACGAGCAGTACTTC
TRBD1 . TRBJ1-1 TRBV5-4 CASHTRQGLSYENTEAFF TGTGCCAGCCACACCCGACAGGGGTTATCCTACGAGAACACTGAAGCTTTCTTT
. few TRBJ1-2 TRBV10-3 CAISELQDGYTF TGTGCCATCAGTGAGTTACAGGATGGCTACACCTTC
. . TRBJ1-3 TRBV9 CASSVSVYTGPPGNTIYF TGTGCCAGCAGCGTATCTGTGTATACGGGACCCCCTGGAAACACCATATATTTT
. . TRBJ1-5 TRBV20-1 CSARGNQPQHF TGCAGTGCTAGGGGGAATCAGCCCCAGCATTTT
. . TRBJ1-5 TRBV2 CASAARNQPQHF TGTGCCAGCGCAGCCCGGAATCAGCCCCAGCATTTT
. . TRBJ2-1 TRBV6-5 CASSSTDEQFF TGTGCCAGCAGTTCGACCGATGAGCAGTTCTTC
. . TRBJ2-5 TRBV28 CASSFTKSSGGGETQYF TGTGCCAGCAGTTTTACCAAATCATCAGGAGGAGGCGAGACCCAGTACTTC
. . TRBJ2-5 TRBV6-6 CASSYRQAQETQYF TGTGCCAGCAGTTACAGACAGGCCCAAGAGACCCAGTACTTC
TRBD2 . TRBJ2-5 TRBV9 CASSSAREGAGPQYF TGTGCCAGCAGCTCAGCCCGGGAGGGTGCGGGGCCCCAGTACTTC
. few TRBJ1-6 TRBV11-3 CASSSGSLDSPLHF TGTGCCAGCAGCTCCGGGTCCCTAGATTCACCCCTCCACTTT
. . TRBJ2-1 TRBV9 CASSVSANPLFGEQFF TGTGCCAGCAGCGTTTCGGCGAACCCCCTTTTTGGTGAGCAGTTCTTC
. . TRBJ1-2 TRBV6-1 CASSGATGYTF TGTGCCAGCAGTGGGGCGACAGGCTACACCTTC
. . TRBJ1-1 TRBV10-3 CATTLAGMSSEAFF TGTGCCACGACATTGGCAGGGATGAGTTCTGAAGCTTTCTTT
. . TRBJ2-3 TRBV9 CASSVGLWLGQTSTDTQYF TGTGCCAGCAGCGTAGGTCTCTGGTTGGGCCAAACAAGCACAGATACGCAGTATTTT
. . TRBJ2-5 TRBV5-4 CAGGETQYF TGTGCCGGAGGGGAGACCCAGTACTTC
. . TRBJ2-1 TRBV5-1 CASSLVRSVYNEQFF TGCGCCAGCAGCTTGGTTAGGTCAGTTTACAATGAGCAGTTCTTC
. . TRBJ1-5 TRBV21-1 CASPKRTGGNQPQHF TGTGCCAGCCCCAAAAGGACAGGGGGGAATCAGCCCCAGCATTTT
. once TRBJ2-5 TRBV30 CAWSVRERETQYF TGTGCCTGGAGTGTAAGGGAGCGGGAGACCCAGTACTTC